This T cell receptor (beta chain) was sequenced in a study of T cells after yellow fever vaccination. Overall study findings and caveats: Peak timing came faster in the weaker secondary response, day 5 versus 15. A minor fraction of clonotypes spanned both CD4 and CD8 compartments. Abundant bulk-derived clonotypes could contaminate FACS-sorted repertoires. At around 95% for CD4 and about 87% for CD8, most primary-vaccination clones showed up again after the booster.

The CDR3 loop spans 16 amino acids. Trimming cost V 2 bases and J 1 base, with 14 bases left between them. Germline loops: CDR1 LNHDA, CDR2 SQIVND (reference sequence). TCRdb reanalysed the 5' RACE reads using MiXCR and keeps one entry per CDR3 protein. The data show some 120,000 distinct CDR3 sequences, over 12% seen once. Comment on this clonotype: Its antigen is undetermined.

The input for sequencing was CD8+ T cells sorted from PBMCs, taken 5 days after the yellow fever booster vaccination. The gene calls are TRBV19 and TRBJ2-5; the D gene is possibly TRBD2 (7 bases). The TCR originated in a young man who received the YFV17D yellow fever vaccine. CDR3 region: CASSITAGAGQETQYF. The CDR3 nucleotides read TGTGCCAGTAGTATAACTGCGGGGGCGGGCCAAGAGACCCAGTACTTC.